A selection of T cell receptor beta chains follows, all from one sample in a study of beta chain features in type 1 diabetes. The protocol was immunoSEQ multiplex PCR, while the TCRdb copy is restricted to in-frame clones and leaves out a portion. Of 150,000 to 200,000 clones in the sample, roughly 63% were seen once. Sequencing was done on a sample of naive CD4+ T cells from blood. These TCRs come from a man aged 30 to 39 with type 1 diabetes. CDR3s include the opening cysteine and the closing phenylalanine or tryptophan.

>TRBV5-4|TRBJ1-1
CASSLVQGTEAFF
>TRBV29-1|TRBJ2-1
CSVAGTANEQFF
>TRBV7-2|TRBJ1-1
CASSLFRQPNTEAFF
>TRBV10-3|TRBJ2-7
CAIMNRDSYEQYF
>TRBV6-5|TRBJ1-4
CASSYFGRMGEKLFF
>TRBV30|TRBJ2-3
CAWSVAGGTDTQYF
>TRBV7-9|TRBJ2-3
CASSLVPSGRADTQYF
>TRBV6-5|TRBJ2-1
CASSFSGTGAYNEQFF
>TRBV27|TRBJ1-2
CASSPREGTSGDGYTF
>TRBV29-1|TRBJ2-7
CSVDGLADTIGEYF
>TRBV7-2|TRBJ2-1
CASSLAIGGASYNEQFF
>TRBV5-1|TRBJ1-2
CASSSDALYGYTF
>TRBV29-1|TRBJ1-1
CSVNRANTEAFF
>TRBV7-9|TRBJ2-5
CASSSPGLGWTETQYF
>TRBV28|TRBJ2-4
CASSGTGRGNIQYF
>TRBV29-1|TRBJ1-1
CSVPELGGDTEAFF
>TRBV5-1|TRBJ2-2
CASSIGQGANTGELFF